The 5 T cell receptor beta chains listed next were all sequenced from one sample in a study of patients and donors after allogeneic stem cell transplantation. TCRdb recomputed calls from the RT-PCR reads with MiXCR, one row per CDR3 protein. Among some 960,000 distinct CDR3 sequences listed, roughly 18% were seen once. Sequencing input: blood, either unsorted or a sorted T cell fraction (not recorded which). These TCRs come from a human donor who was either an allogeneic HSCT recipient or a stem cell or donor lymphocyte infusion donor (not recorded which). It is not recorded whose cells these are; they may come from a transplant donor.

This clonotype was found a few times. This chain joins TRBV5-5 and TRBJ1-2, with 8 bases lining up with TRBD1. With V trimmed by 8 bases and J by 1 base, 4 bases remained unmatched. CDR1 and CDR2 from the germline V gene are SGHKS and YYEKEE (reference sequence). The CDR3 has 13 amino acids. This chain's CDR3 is CASGQGFNYGYTF. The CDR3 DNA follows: TGTGCCAGTGGACAGGGCTTTAACTATGGCTACACCTTC.

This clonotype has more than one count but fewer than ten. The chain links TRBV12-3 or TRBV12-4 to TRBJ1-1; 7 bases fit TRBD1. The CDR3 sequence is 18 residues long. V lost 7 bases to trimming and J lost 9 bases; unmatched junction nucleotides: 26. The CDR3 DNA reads TGTGCCAGCACCATGGGACAGAGGTGGTGGCTAAAGGAAGCCAAAGCTTTCTTT. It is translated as CASTMGQRWWLKEAKAFF.

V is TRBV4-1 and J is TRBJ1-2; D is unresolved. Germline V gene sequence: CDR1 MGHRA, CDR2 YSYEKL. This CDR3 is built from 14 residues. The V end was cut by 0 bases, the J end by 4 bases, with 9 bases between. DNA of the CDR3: TGCGCCAGCAGCCAAGATTCGGGAACCTATGGCTACACCTTC. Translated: CASSQDSGTYGYTF.

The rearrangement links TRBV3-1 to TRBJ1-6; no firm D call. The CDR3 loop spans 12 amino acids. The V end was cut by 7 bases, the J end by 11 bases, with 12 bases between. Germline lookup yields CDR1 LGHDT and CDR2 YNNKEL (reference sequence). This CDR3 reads CASTTGDAPLHF. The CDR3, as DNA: TGTGCCAGCACCACCGGCGACGCACCCCTCCACTTT.

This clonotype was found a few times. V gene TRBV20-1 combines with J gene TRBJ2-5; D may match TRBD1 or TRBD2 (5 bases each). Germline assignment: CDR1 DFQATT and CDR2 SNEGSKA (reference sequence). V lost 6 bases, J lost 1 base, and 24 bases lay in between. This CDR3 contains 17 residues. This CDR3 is CSAAGTNLGRLQETQYF. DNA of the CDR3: TGCAGTGCGGCCGGGACCAACCTAGGTAGGCTCCAAGAGACCCAGTACTTC.